The 26 T cell receptor beta chains presented below share a single source sample, sequenced in a study of cytomegalovirus exposure and HLA in healthy donors. PCR was performed using 60 Vbeta and 13 Jbeta primers. Produced via immunoSEQ multiplex PCR; TCRdb's table is partial and in-frame only. The data hold 110,000 or so clones, with 78% observed a single time. Input material: PBMCs. The receptors derive from a man younger than 45 in good health and CMV-seronegative.

The chain uses TRBV7-2 and TRBJ1-5; no clear D. Germline CDR1 and CDR2: SGHTA and FQGNSA. The ends were cut back, 2 bases at V and 2 bases at J, with 7 bases in the middle. This CDR3 spans 14 amino acids. The CDR3 protein is CASSLSAGNQPQHF. The CDR3 bases are TGTGCCAGCAGCTTATCTGCGGGCAATCAGCCCCAGCATTTT.

The chain combines TRBV7-2 with TRBJ2-1, with 8 bases lining up with TRBD1. CDR1 and CDR2 (germline): SGHTA, FQGNSA. The V and J ends lost 2 bases and 8 bases, in that order; junction bases with no gene match: 14. The length of the CDR3 is 17 residues. The CDR3 sequence: CASSLTVFVQGDDEQFF. The CDR3 bases are TGTGCCAGCAGCTTAACAGTTTTCGTACAGGGGGACGATGAGCAGTTCTTC.

This rearrangement joins TRBV7-6 to TRBJ2-5, with D unclear. The CDR3 totals 15 residues. V was shortened by 5 bases and J by 3 bases, with 16 bases between the two germline ends. Germline CDR1 SGHVS, CDR2 FNYEAQ. This chain's CDR3 is CASSTPGLAEETQYF. The CDR3 coding sequence is TGTGCCAGCAGCACACCTGGCTTGGCGGAAGAGACCCAGTACTTC.

This clone occurred once. This chain uses TRBV21-1 with TRBJ1-5. TRBV21-1 is described as a pseudogene. CDR3 length: 10 amino acids. Written as DNA, the CDR3 is TGTGCCAGCTATCGGGGGCCCCAGCATTTT. As protein: CASYRGPQHF.

The V gene is TRBV28, the J gene TRBJ2-7, with 7 bases that match TRBD2. The CDR3 consists of 12 residues. Germline V gene sequence: CDR1 MDHEN, CDR2 SYDVKM. The V gene end was trimmed by 9 bases and the J gene end by 5 bases; junction bases not matched to a gene: 7. The CDR3 here is CASCGGRNEQYF. The CDR3 coding sequence is TGTGCCAGTTGCGGGGGACGGAACGAGCAGTACTTC. Using reference TRBV28 and TRBJ2-7 for the parts outside the CDR3, the full variable domain is DVKVTQSSRYLVKRTGEKVFLECVQDMDHENMFWYRQDPGLGLRLIYFSYDVKMKEKGDIPEGYSVSREKKERFSLILESASTNQTSMYLCASCGGRNEQYFGPGTRLTVT.

J is TRBJ2-5 and V is TRBV7-2; 11 nucleotides match TRBD2. In germline, CDR1 is SGHTA, CDR2 FQGNSA. The junction had 6 bases not matched to a gene; V was cut back by 5 bases and J by 4 bases. The CDR3 is made up of 15 amino acids. The CDR3 loop is CASSTISGGGETQYF. The CDR3 region has the DNA TGTGCCAGCAGCACGATTAGCGGGGGGGGAGAGACCCAGTACTTC. The variable domain in full, completed from reference TRBV7-2 and TRBJ2-5, reads GAGVSQSPSNKVTEKGKDVELRCDPISGHTALYWYRQSLGQGLEFLIYFQGNSAPDKSGLPSDRFSAERTGGSVSTLTIQRTQQEDSAVYLCASSTISGGGETQYFGPGTRLLVL.

The chain links TRBV28 to TRBJ2-7, with D possibly being TRBD1 (6 bases). The germline V gene has CDR1 MDHEN and CDR2 SYDVKM. Trimming stripped 9 bases from V and 3 bases from J, with 15 bases between. This CDR3 is built from 13 residues. The CDR3 coding sequence is TGTGCCAGTGCGGACAGCGTAGTCTACGAGCAGTACTTC. This codes for CASADSVVYEQYF.

The chain is built from TRBV30 and TRBJ2-1; TRBD2 is a possible D gene (5 bases). Germline CDR1 and CDR2: GTSNPN and SVGIG (reference sequence). The CDR3 runs to 14 residues. V lost 3 bases and J lost 8, with 17 bases in between. CDR3 sequence: CAWSAGLSLDEQFF. The CDR3, as DNA: TGTGCCTGGAGCGCGGGCCTTTCATTGGATGAGCAGTTCTTC.

This chain joins TRBV4-1 and TRBJ2-6, with TRBD1 identical over 7 bases. V shed 6 bases, J shed 4 bases, and the junction held 6 bases outside the gene matches. Germline CDR1 is MGHRA and CDR2 is YSYEKL. The CDR3 consists of 15 residues. CDR3 region: CASRRQGDGANVLTF. CDR3 nucleotide sequence: TGCGCCAGCAGACGACAGGGTGACGGGGCCAACGTCCTGACTTTC.

This chain links TRBV19 with TRBJ2-7; 7 bases map to TRBD1. V lost 1 base, J lost 4 bases, and 7 bases stayed unmatched. The CDR3 sequence is 15 residues long. The V gene's germline CDR1 is LNHDA and CDR2 SQIVND (reference sequence). CDR3 protein: CASSIGPGQPYEQYF. The CDR3 DNA sequence: TGTGCCAGTAGTATAGGACCGGGACAGCCTTACGAGCAGTACTTC.

For the CDR3, the DNA is TGTGCCAGCAGTTTGGGGGGGCTCGGGTTGAACACTGAAGCTTTCTTT. It specifies CASSLGGLGLNTEAFF. The chain links TRBV28 to TRBJ1-1; perhaps TRBD1 as D (6 bases). V gave up 3 bases and J gave up 0 bases, with 14 bases separating them. Per germline, CDR1 MDHEN and CDR2 SYDVKM. This CDR3 spans 16 amino acids.

In nucleotides, the CDR3 is TGTGCCACCAGCAGAGGAGGGGGCACGGAGACCCAGTACTTC. Amino acids: CATSRGGGTETQYF. This chain uses TRBV15 with TRBJ2-5, with 7 bases matching TRBD1. In germline, CDR1 is LNHNV, CDR2 YYDKDF (reference sequence). With V trimmed by 1 base and J by 5 bases, 4 bases remained unmatched. This CDR3 region has 14 residues.

The chain links TRBV6-5 to TRBJ2-3; D is possibly TRBD2 (7 bases). There are 16 residues in the CDR3. The germline V gene encodes CDR1 MNHEY and CDR2 SVGAGI. The ends were cut back, 2 bases at V and 6 bases at J, with 18 bases in the middle. CDR3 sequence reads: CASSYERRGLIDTQYF. The CDR3 nucleotides are TGTGCCAGCAGTTACGAGCGGCGGGGGCTTATCGATACGCAGTATTTT.

The CDR3 nucleotides read TGCGCCAGCAGCTTGAGGACAGACCTTGGAGCTTTCTTT. This codes for CASSLRTDLGAFF. The gene calls are TRBV5-1 and TRBJ1-1; D is perhaps TRBD1 (6 bases). Deletions cut 1 base from V and 10 bases from J, with 14 bases between. Per the germline V gene, CDR1 is SGHRS and CDR2 is YFSETQ. The CDR3 contains 13 residues.

The V gene is TRBV5-4, the J gene TRBJ2-6; 9 bases are shared with TRBD1. The V gene's germline CDR1 is SGHNT and CDR2 YYREEE (reference sequence). This CDR3 has 17 amino acids. Trimming took 4 bases from V and 3 from J; bases not matched to a gene: 8. In DNA, the CDR3 is TGTGCCAGCAGCGAGGACAGGGGTGGGATTGGGGCCAACGTCCTGACTTTC. It yields the protein CASSEDRGGIGANVLTF.

The rearrangement joins TRBV30 to TRBJ2-7; tentative D call: TRBD1 (5 bases). Germline CDR1 reads GTSNPN; CDR2 reads SVGIG (reference sequence). The V end was cut by 0 bases, the J end by 3 bases, with 15 bases between. The length of the CDR3 is 15 residues. Here the CDR3 reads CAWSVALTVVYEQYF. In nucleotides, the CDR3 is TGTGCCTGGAGTGTTGCGTTGACAGTCGTCTACGAGCAGTACTTC.

There are a few counts of this clone. The chain uses TRBV7-9 and TRBJ2-1; 12 positions match TRBD2. CDR3 length: 15 residues. In germline, CDR1 is SEHNR, CDR2 FQNEAQ (reference sequence). The V and J ends lost 8 bases and 7 bases, in that order; junction bases with no gene match: 9. CDR3 in amino acids: CASVPGLAGSNEQFF. CDR3 in DNA: TGTGCCAGCGTGCCCGGACTAGCGGGATCAAATGAGCAGTTCTTC.

This rearrangement joins TRBV9 to TRBJ2-3, with unresolved D. The germline CDR1 and CDR2 sequences are SGDLS and YYNGEE. Trimming stripped 1 base from V and 5 bases from J, with 11 bases between. CDR3 length equals 14 residues. In DNA form, the CDR3 reads TGTGCCAGCAGCGTACCCGTCGCAGGAGATACGCAGTATTTT. Protein sequence: CASSVPVAGDTQYF.

The rearrangement links TRBV4-1 to TRBJ2-1; tentatively, D is TRBD2 (5 bases). Trimming cost V 4 bases and J 8 bases, with 12 bases left between them. This CDR3 has 13 residues. Germline values: CDR1 MGHRA, CDR2 YSYEKL. CDR3 sequence: CASSPPGRDEQFF. The DNA for the CDR3 is TGCGCCAGCAGCCCGCCCGGGCGGGATGAGCAGTTCTTC.

The V gene is TRBV29-1, the J gene TRBJ2-7, with TRBD1 as a possible D gene (6 bases). The CDR3 totals 12 residues. The germline gives CDR1 SQVTM, CDR2 ANQGSEA. Between the trimmed V and J ends, which lost 4 bases and 3 bases, there was a span of 10 bases. The CDR3 DNA reads TGCAGCGTTGTCGGCAGGGGCTACGAGCAGTACTTC. Translating it yields CSVVGRGYEQYF.

The rearrangement uses TRBV2 and TRBJ2-1; TRBD1 matches 11 bases. CDR3 length: 17 residues. Germline loops: CDR1 SNHLY, CDR2 FYNNEI. Trimming cost V 4 bases and J 4 bases; bases outside gene matches: 9. The CDR3 DNA reads as TGTGCCAGCAGTGTTCAGGTGGGGACAGGGGGATACAATGAGCAGTTCTTC. Its protein is CASSVQVGTGGYNEQFF. Together with reference TRBV2 and TRBJ2-1, the CDR3 gives the full variable domain: EPEVTQTPSHQVTQMGQEVILRCVPISNHLYFYWYRQILGQKVEFLVSFYNNEISEKSEIFDDQFSVERPDGSNFTLKIRSTKLEDSAMYFCASSVQVGTGGYNEQFFGPGTRLTVL.

In this sample, this clone turned up a few times. This sequence joins TRBV28 and TRBJ2-3; 8 positions match TRBD2. V was clipped by 5 bases and J by 0 bases; unmatched bases: 7. There are 16 residues in the CDR3. CDR1 MDHEN and CDR2 SYDVKM come from the germline V gene. This CDR3 is CASSPQREWSTDTQYF. The CDR3 region has the DNA TGTGCCAGCAGTCCCCAGCGGGAGTGGAGCACAGATACGCAGTATTTT. The entire variable domain, with the rest obtained from reference TRBV28 and TRBJ2-3, is as follows: DVKVTQSSRYLVKRTGEKVFLECVQDMDHENMFWYRQDPGLGLRLIYFSYDVKMKEKGDIPEGYSVSREKKERFSLILESASTNQTSMYLCASSPQREWSTDTQYFGPGTRLTVL.

This clone has a handful of counts. The chain is built from TRBV5-8 and TRBJ1-1; D possibly corresponds to TRBD1 (5 bases). Germline values: CDR1 SGHTS, CDR2 YDEGEE. This CDR3 has 16 residues. V was shortened by 1 base and J by 0 bases, with 13 bases between the two germline ends. CDR3 coding DNA: TGTGCCAGCAGCTTGTCTTCTAGGGGCATGAACACTGAAGCTTTCTTT. Amino acids: CASSLSSRGMNTEAFF.

The rearrangement links TRBV28 to TRBJ2-7; maybe TRBD2 (6 bases). The CDR3 runs to 15 residues. V was pared by 6 bases and J by 5 bases, with 20 bases between. Germline CDR1 and CDR2: MDHEN and SYDVKM. The CDR3, as DNA: TGTGCCAGCAGATTGCCGGGACTGTCAAGGGACGAGCAGTACTTC. This encodes CASRLPGLSRDEQYF.

This clone was seen only once. J is TRBJ2-1 and V is TRBV13, with a possible D match to TRBD2 (6 bases). This CDR3 spans 18 amino acids. Germline V CDR1 and CDR2: PRHDT, FYEKMQ (reference sequence). V lost 3 bases, J lost 2 bases, and 20 bases lay in between. The CDR3 DNA reads TGTGCCAGCAGCTTCGGTCGGGGCCCGGGAGTGGCCTACAATGAGCAGTTCTTC. Translated: CASSFGRGPGVAYNEQFF.

The rearrangement uses TRBV21-1 and TRBJ1-3; the D call of TRBD1 is as the table states it, not checked on the DNA. TRBV21-1 constitutes a pseudogene. The CDR3 spans 16 residues. The CDR3 DNA is TGTGCCAGCAGCAAAGTACGGCGGACACATGGAAACACCATATATTTT. Its translation is CASSKVRRTHGNTIYF.